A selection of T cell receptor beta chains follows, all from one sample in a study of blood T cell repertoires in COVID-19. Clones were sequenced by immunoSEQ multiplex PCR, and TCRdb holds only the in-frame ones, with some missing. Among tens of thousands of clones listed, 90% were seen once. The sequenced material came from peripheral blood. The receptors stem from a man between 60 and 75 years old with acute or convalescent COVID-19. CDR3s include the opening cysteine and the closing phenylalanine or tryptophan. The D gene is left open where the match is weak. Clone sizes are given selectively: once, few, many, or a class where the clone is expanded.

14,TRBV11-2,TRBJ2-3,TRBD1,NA,TGTGCCAGCAGCACGGACAGGAGCACAGATACGCAGTATTTT,CASSTDRSTDTQYF
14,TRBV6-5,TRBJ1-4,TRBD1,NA,TGTGCCAGCAGTTACGACAGGGCCGGTGAAAAACTGTTTTTT,CASSYDRAGEKLFF
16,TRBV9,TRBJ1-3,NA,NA,TGTGCCAGCAGCGTTACCTCGACAGTCGGAGGAAACACCATATATTTT,CASSVTSTVGGNTIYF
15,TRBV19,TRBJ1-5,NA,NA,TGTGCCAGTAGTACCGACAGGCACACCGGGCAGCCCCAGCATTTT,CASSTDRHTGQPQHF
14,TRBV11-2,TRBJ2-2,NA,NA,TGTGCCAGCAGCTCCGACAGGACCACCGGGGAGCTGTTTTTT,CASSSDRTTGELFF
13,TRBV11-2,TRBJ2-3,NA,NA,TGTGCCAGCAGCTTATCAGGGTCAGATACGCAGTATTTT,CASSLSGSDTQYF
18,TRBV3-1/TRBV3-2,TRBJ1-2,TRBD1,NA,TGTGCCAGCAGCCTCATGGACAGGCTTACAGGGCATAACTATGGCTACACCTTC,CASSLMDRLTGHNYGYTF
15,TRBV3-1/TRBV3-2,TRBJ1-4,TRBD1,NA,TGTGCCAGCAGCCAAAGCGGGACAGGCCTAGAAAAACTGTTTTTT,CASSQSGTGLEKLFF
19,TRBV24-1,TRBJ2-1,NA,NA,TGTGCCACCCCGTGTGATTATTTGTTTTGGGACAGCGGGTACAATGAGCAGTTCTTC,CATPCDYLFWDSGYNEQFF
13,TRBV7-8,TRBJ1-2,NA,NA,TGTGCCAGCAGCCTGGGGGGGAACTATGGCTACACCTTC,CASSLGGNYGYTF
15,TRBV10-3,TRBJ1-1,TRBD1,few,TGTGCCATCAGTGACCGGACAGGGGGGAACACTGAAGCTTTCTTT,CAISDRTGGNTEAFF
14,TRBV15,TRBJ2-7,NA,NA,TGTGCCACCAGCAGAGAGAGGGGGTCCTACGAGCAGTACTTC,CATSRERGSYEQYF
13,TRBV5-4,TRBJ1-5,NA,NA,TGTGCCAGCAGCCAGGGAGGTGGTCAGCCCCAGCATTTT,CASSQGGGQPQHF
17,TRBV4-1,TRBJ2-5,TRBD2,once,TGCGCCAGCAGCCAAGAAGGGCAGCGGGGGGGGCAAGAGACCCAGTACTTC,CASSQEGQRGGQETQYF
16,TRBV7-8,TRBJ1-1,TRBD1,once,TGTGCCAGCAGCGATAGACAGGGGCTTATGAACACTGAAGCTTTCTTT,CASSDRQGLMNTEAFF
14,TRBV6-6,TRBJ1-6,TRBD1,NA,TGTGCCAGCAGTTCCCAGGGGGACCGAAGCACCCTCCACTTT,CASSSQGDRSTLHF
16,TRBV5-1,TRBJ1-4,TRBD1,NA,TGCGCCAGCACCTCCGACAGGGTGGGAATGCGGGAAAAACTGTTTTTT,CASTSDRVGMREKLFF
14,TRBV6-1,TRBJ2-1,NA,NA,TGTGCCAGCAGTGAAGTCAACAGGTACAATGAGCAGTTCTTC,CASSEVNRYNEQFF
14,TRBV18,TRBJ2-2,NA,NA,TGTGCCAGCTCACTCTTGACAGGCACCGGGGAGCTGTTTTTT,CASSLLTGTGELFF
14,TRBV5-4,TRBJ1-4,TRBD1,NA,TGTGCCAGCAGCTCTGGGGACAGGGGGGAAAAACTGTTTTTT,CASSSGDRGEKLFF
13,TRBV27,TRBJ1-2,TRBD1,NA,TGTGCCAGCAGTCGGGGACAGGACTATGGCTACACCTTC,CASSRGQDYGYTF
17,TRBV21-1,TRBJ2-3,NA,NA,TGTGCCAGCAGCACCATAATACCTAGGCCCCCCACAGATACGCAGTATTTT,CASSTIIPRPPTDTQYF
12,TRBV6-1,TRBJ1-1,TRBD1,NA,TGTGCCAGCAGTGAAATGGGACAGGGAGCTTTCTTT,CASSEMGQGAFF
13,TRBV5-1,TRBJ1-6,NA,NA,TGCGCCAGCAGCTTGGACCGGGTTTCACCCCTCCACTTT,CASSLDRVSPLHF
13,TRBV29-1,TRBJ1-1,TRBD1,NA,TGCAGCGATCAGGGGGCCTTGAACACTGAAGCTTTCTTT,CSDQGALNTEAFF
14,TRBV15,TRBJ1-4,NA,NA,TGTGCCACCAGCCCGGGGGCAACTAATGAAAAACTGTTTTTT,CATSPGATNEKLFF
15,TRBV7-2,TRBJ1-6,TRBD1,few,TGTGCCAGCAGCACCCGGACAGGGGCTAATTCACCCCTCCACTTT,CASSTRTGANSPLHF
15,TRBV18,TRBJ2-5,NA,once,TGTGCCAGCTCAACGCCCAAAACCCCGGGGGAGACCCAGTACTTC,CASSTPKTPGETQYF